Included here is one T cell receptor beta chain sequence, with context. Its antigen is still unknown. PBMCs were sourced from roughly 9.3 ml fresh peripheral blood. This sample stems from a study of T cells in Graves' hyperthyroidism and ophthalmopathy. Study in general: Sampling of peripheral blood happened at initial diagnosis, prior to any treatment.

The study's findings and limits: Most thyroid clonotypes expanded above 0.001 were also detected in blood. Ophthalmopathy, as predicted by the model, came a median 6.5 months after the prediction.

V was pared by 5 bases and J by 5 bases, with 21 bases between. CDR3 length equals 16 residues. The germline CDR1 and CDR2 sequences are LNHDA and SQIVND (reference sequence). RNA transcripts served as the template for amplifying TCR beta CDR3 regions. In the first-round RT-PCR of the TCR CDR3, the HTBI primer set was used. TCRdb analysed the multiplex PCR reads with MiXCR anew, one entry per CDR3 protein. The top ten clones hold approximately 29% of a sample with 300,000 to 450,000 distinct CDR3 sequences, 15% of them seen once. Sequencing was carried out using blood. The rearrangement joins TRBV19 to TRBJ2-5; weak D call: TRBD1 (6 bases). The receptor was isolated from a woman in her twenties or thirties with Graves' hyperthyroidism. The CDR3 protein is CASSVGDTPHMETQYF. In DNA, the CDR3 is TGTGCCAGTAGTGTAGGGGACACCCCGCACATGGAGACCCAGTACTTC.